The 20 T cell receptor beta chains presented below share a single source sample, sequenced in a study of CD8 T cells in ankylosing spondylitis. Whole-study findings and limits: Ankylosing spondylitis blood seemed to carry a telltale TCR beta motif made of about 8 highly homologous variants.

Their antigens remain unidentified. In TCRdb, the 5' RACE reads were re-called with MiXCR into one record per CDR3 protein. The table includes 700,000 to 1,000,000 distinct CDR3 sequences, about an eighth detected once. Sample: blood, either unsorted or a sorted T cell fraction (not recorded which). The receptors shown here come from a male donor with ankylosing spondylitis.

This clonotype has at least ten counts. The chain is built from TRBV5-6 and TRBJ2-7; D is possibly TRBD2 (6 bases). The CDR3 is made up of 16 amino acids. V was cut by 1 base and J by 2 bases, with 16 bases left in between. Germline V gene lookup returns CDR1 SGHDT and CDR2 YYEEEE. In DNA, the CDR3 is TGTGCCAGCAGCTTGTATGATCCTAGCGCGACCTACGAGCAGTACTTC. It codes for CASSLYDPSATYEQYF.

A single count supports this clonotype. This chain links TRBV11-1 with TRBJ2-1; 9 bases align to TRBD1. The CDR3 length is 21 residues. The ends lost 0 bases at V and 0 bases at J; junction bases unmatched: 15. Germline V lookup: CDR1 SGHAT, CDR2 FQDESV (reference sequence). As DNA, the CDR3 is TGTGCCAGCAGCTTAGCACTTCGGGGGACAGGGAGCGCGAGCTCCTACAATGAGCAGTTCTTC. It codes for CASSLALRGTGSASSYNEQFF.

This clonotype was observed a handful of times. This chain joins TRBV2 and TRBJ2-3; D remains unclear. Deletions cut 6 bases from V and 3 bases from J, with 7 bases between. This CDR3 has 12 amino acids. Germline CDR1 SNHLY, CDR2 FYNNEI. The CDR3 sequence is CASRAETDTQYF. The CDR3 DNA reads as TGTGCCAGCAGGGCAGAGACAGATACGCAGTATTTT. Combining the CDR3 with reference TRBV2 and TRBJ2-3 gives the whole variable domain EPEVTQTPSHQVTQMGQEVILRCVPISNHLYFYWYRQILGQKVEFLVSFYNNEISEKSEIFDDQFSVERPDGSNFTLKIRSTKLEDSAMYFCASRAETDTQYFGPGTRLTVL.

At least ten counts were recorded for this clonotype. The chain joins TRBV20-1 to TRBJ2-3; TRBD2 might be the D (6 bases). Trimming cost V 5 bases and J 0 bases, with 12 bases left between them. Germline V CDR1 and CDR2: DFQATT, SNEGSKA (reference sequence). The CDR3 length is 14 residues. CDR3 loop: CSAAAGLSTDTQYF. CDR3 coding DNA: TGCAGTGCTGCCGCGGGACTTAGCACAGATACGCAGTATTTT.

This sequence joins TRBV25-1 and TRBJ2-5, with TRBD2 identical over 12 bases. Unmatched junction bases numbered 3, after V lost 0 bases and J lost 4 bases. CDR3 length: 16 amino acids. The germline CDR1 and CDR2 sequences are MGHDK and SYGVNS. CDR3: CASSEYRTSGAETQYF. CDR3 DNA: TGTGCCAGCAGTGAATATCGGACTAGCGGGGCAGAGACCCAGTACTTC.

The CDR3 coding sequence is TGTGCCAGTAGTCCTGGCCTCAGGTCGGCAGATACGCAGTATTTT. It is translated as CASSPGLRSADTQYF. This sequence joins TRBV19 and TRBJ2-3; D uncertain. CDR1 is LNHDA, CDR2 SQIVND, per germline (reference sequence). Trimming pared 5 bases from V and 4 bases from J, leaving 16 bases between. The CDR3 loop spans 15 amino acids.

This clonotype was counted many times. The J gene is TRBJ2-2, the V gene TRBV5-1; 8 bases are shared with TRBD2. The CDR3 spans 15 residues. The germline V gene encodes CDR1 SGHRS and CDR2 YFSETQ. Trimming at V came to 5 bases and at J to 3 bases, leaving 6 bases not matched to a gene. As DNA, the CDR3 is TGCGCCAGCAGATTGAGCGGGAGCTACACCGGGGAGCTGTTTTTT. Its protein is CASRLSGSYTGELFF.

The chain links TRBV12-3 or TRBV12-4 to TRBJ1-3; D remains unclear. CDR3 length: 15 residues. V lost 6 bases, J lost 5 bases, and 17 bases lay in between. The DNA for the CDR3 is TGTGCCAGCAGCCCCGGACCTGTCTTTCGAAACACCATATATTTT. Its protein product is CASSPGPVFRNTIYF.

The CDR3 protein is CASSLYLTSRNSYEQYF. CDR3 DNA: TGCGCCAGCAGCCTCTACCTGACTAGCCGGAACTCCTACGAGCAGTACTTC. The rearrangement links TRBV4-1 to TRBJ2-7; 7 bases match TRBD2. The CDR3 has 17 residues. Unmatched junction bases numbered 12, after V lost 4 bases and J lost 0 bases. Germline V gives CDR1 MGHRA, CDR2 YSYEKL.

This chain joins TRBV20-1 and TRBJ1-2; D gene ambiguous. This CDR3 spans 12 amino acids. From germline, CDR1 is DFQATT and CDR2 SNEGSKA (reference sequence). Between the trimmed V and J ends, which lost 0 bases and 8 bases, there was a span of 10 bases. The CDR3: CSARDEIKGYTF. CDR3 bases: TGCAGTGCTAGAGATGAAATAAAGGGCTACACCTTC.

This clonotype was picked up many times. The genes are TRBV29-1 and TRBJ1-1, with D perhaps matching TRBD1 (5 bases). The CDR3 runs 14 residues. Looked up from germline, CDR1 is SQVTM and CDR2 is ANQGSEA. The V end was cut by 6 bases, the J end by 1 base, with 15 bases between. The CDR3, as DNA: TGCAGCGTGGATCCGGGACGCAGGAACACTGAAGCTTTCTTT. Protein product: CSVDPGRRNTEAFF.

This clonotype was observed a handful of times. V is TRBV28 and J is TRBJ2-7, with TRBD2 matching 13 bases. Germline V gene sequence: CDR1 MDHEN, CDR2 SYDVKM. Losses at the gene ends were 3 bases for V and 3 bases for J; bases not matched to a gene: 8. The CDR3 totals 17 residues. CDR3 nucleotides: TGTGCCAGCAGTTTCTGGGCCCGGACTAGCGGGAGCTACGAGCAGTACTTC. Protein product: CASSFWARTSGSYEQYF. The full variable domain, its missing parts supplied by reference TRBV28 and TRBJ2-7, is DVKVTQSSRYLVKRTGEKVFLECVQDMDHENMFWYRQDPGLGLRLIYFSYDVKMKEKGDIPEGYSVSREKKERFSLILESASTNQTSMYLCASSFWARTSGSYEQYFGPGTRLTVT.

The chain employs TRBV19 and TRBJ2-2; 11 bases are a match to TRBD2. Germline V gene data show CDR1 as LNHDA and CDR2 as SQIVND (reference sequence). Trimming removed 7 bases from V and 1 base from J; junction bases left unmatched: 2. The CDR3 has 15 amino acids. The CDR3 nucleotides read TGTGCCAGTACCGGGACTAGCGGGAACACCGGGGAGCTGTTTTTT. It translates to CASTGTSGNTGELFF.

About this clonotype itself: The junction and the germline gene differ at one end; a read error may be behind it. V gene TRBV4-2 combines with J gene TRBJ2-2, with D maybe TRBD2 (5 bases). The germline V gene has CDR1 LGHNA and CDR2 YNFKEQ. CDR3 length: 16 residues. Here the CDR3 reads CASSQVHTENTGELSF. The CDR3 DNA reads as TGTGCCAGCAGCCAAGTCCACACTGAGAACACCGGGGAGCTGTCTTTT.

This clonotype was seen a handful of times. This chain links TRBV5-1 with TRBJ2-2; 8 bases are shared with TRBD1. Germline assignment: CDR1 SGHRS and CDR2 YFSETQ. The CDR3 totals 16 residues. Trimming cost V 5 bases and J 4 bases; bases outside gene matches: 10. The CDR3 DNA reads as TGCGCCAGCAGGCAGGGGGCACGACGGGGCACCGGGGAGCTGTTTTTT. It encodes CASRQGARRGTGELFF.

The chain employs TRBV7-2 and TRBJ1-3, with D unclear. In germline, CDR1 is SGHTA, CDR2 FQGNSA. The CDR3 is 14 residues long. V was clipped by 3 bases and J by 2 bases, with 8 bases between them. The CDR3 region is CASSFQLAGNTIYF. For the CDR3, the DNA is TGTGCCAGCAGCTTCCAGTTAGCTGGAAACACCATATATTTT.

The sample holds a few counts of this clonotype. The V call is TRBV4-3, the J call TRBJ2-7, with 7 bases fitting TRBD2. This CDR3 has 13 residues. Germline lookup yields CDR1 LGHNA and CDR2 YSLEER. V dropped 5 bases and J dropped 7; count of bases not matched to a gene: 8. The CDR3: CASSVLGGREQYF. CDR3 sequence (DNA): TGCGCCAGCAGCGTACTGGGGGGGAGGGAGCAGTACTTC.

This clonotype was seen repeatedly, ten times or more. The V and J genes are TRBV5-1 and TRBJ1-2; D call uncertain. The CDR3 extends over 13 amino acids. Germline CDR1 SGHRS, CDR2 YFSETQ. Trimming shortened V by 4 bases and J by 1 base, and 8 bases separated the two germline ends. CDR3: CASSPGNNYGYTF. DNA of the CDR3: TGCGCCAGCAGCCCGGGGAATAACTATGGCTACACCTTC.

In this sample, this clonotype turned up many times. The chain joins TRBV2 to TRBJ2-7, with 12 bases aligning to TRBD1. The CDR3 runs 14 residues. Per germline, CDR1 SNHLY and CDR2 FYNNEI. V dropped 6 bases and J dropped 6; count of bases not matched to a gene: 6. CDR3 in amino acids: CASSGTGGLGEQYF. The DNA for the CDR3 is TGTGCCAGCAGCGGGACAGGGGGCCTAGGCGAGCAGTACTTC. Drawing the rest from reference TRBV2 and TRBJ2-7, the complete variable domain is EPEVTQTPSHQVTQMGQEVILRCVPISNHLYFYWYRQILGQKVEFLVSFYNNEISEKSEIFDDQFSVERPDGSNFTLKIRSTKLEDSAMYFCASSGTGGLGEQYFGPGTRLTVT.

The sample holds a few counts of this clonotype. The V and J genes are TRBV4-3 and TRBJ1-3, with 7 bases matching TRBD1. This CDR3 is built from 18 residues. V shed 0 bases, J shed 2 bases, and the junction held 10 bases outside the gene matches. Germline lookup yields CDR1 LGHNA and CDR2 YSLEER. CDR3 region: CASSQEPGQTIPGNTIYF. The CDR3 nucleotides are TGCGCCAGCAGCCAAGAACCGGGACAGACCATCCCTGGAAACACCATATATTTT.